The TCR beta chain under discussion was sequenced for a study of human T cells and chemical hapten exposure. Study details: Variation in per-sample TCR yields came mainly from small pooled library volume differences.

Worth noting for this clonotype: Its antigen is still unknown.

CDR3 length: 15 amino acids. V was clipped by 5 bases and J by 5 bases, with 15 bases between them. The germline gives CDR1 SGHVS, CDR2 FNYEAQ. Study-wide findings and caveats: No change in TCRs above 1 in 1000 frequency was produced by DPC sensitization. A positive correlation with patch test score was shown by PT1 expanded TCR counts.

For the library, individual cDNA molecules each received unique molecular identifiers. Original methodology: Samples had a median of around 88,000 TCRs, ranging about 20,000 to 700,000. One entry per CDR3 protein, called by TCRdb with MiXCR from the reads. For this entry, the V and J calls and clone size follow TCRdb and not the study's own pipeline. The repertoire holds just under 4,500 distinct CDR3 sequences, with 49% as singletons. Treatment indicated: therapeutic diphenylcyclopropenone sensitization with weekly scalp DPC. Sequencing used whole blood, obtained before DPC sensitization or 2, 6, or about 24 weeks after (not recorded which). The J gene is TRBJ2-2, the V gene TRBV7-6, with D perhaps TRBD2 (5 bases). The receptor was isolated from an adult with alopecia areata. Some clones in this sample may be carry-over from other donors' samples. This table probably holds off-target reads from a library built for another chain. CDR3 protein: CASSPRLAQTGELFF. The DNA of the CDR3 is TGTGCCAGCAGCCCCCGGTTAGCGCAAACCGGGGAGCTGTTTTTT.